These 17 T cell receptor beta chains came from one sample sequenced in a study of shared clonotypes between healthy human individuals. The repertoire was sequenced with immunoSEQ multiplex PCR; TCRdb's copy has only in-frame clones and lacks some. The top ten hold around 0.38% of the sample, which has 1,400,000 or so clones, 98% seen once. Sequenced material: naive CD4+ T cells sorted from blood. Specified subset: CD45RA+ positively selected. These receptors were taken from a man aged 25 to 40 in good health.

V gene TRBV27 combines with J gene TRBJ1-1; D possibly corresponds to TRBD1 (6 bases). From germline, CDR1 is MNHEY and CDR2 SMNVEV (reference sequence). Trimming stripped 6 bases from V and 2 bases from J, with 10 bases between. This CDR3 has 13 amino acids. CDR3 DNA: TGTGCCAGCAGAGACAGGACCAACACTGAAGCTTTCTTT. Its translation: CASRDRTNTEAFF.

The chain carries TRBV4-1 and TRBJ2-7, with D possibly being TRBD2 (6 bases). The CDR3 sequence is 15 residues long. Trimming took 1 base from V and 5 from J, leaving 15 bases between them. In germline, CDR1 is MGHRA, CDR2 YSYEKL. CDR3 sequence (DNA): TGCGCCAGCAGCCAAGTTAGAGGACTACCAAACGAGCAGTACTTC. Residues: CASSQVRGLPNEQYF.

V and J are TRBV7-3 and TRBJ2-1; TRBD1 might be the D (6 bases). Trimming left V 5 bases short and J 6 bases short, with 14 bases between. The CDR3 totals 14 residues. CDR1 SGHTA and CDR2 FQGTGA come from the germline V gene. DNA for the CDR3: TGTGCCAGCAGCCTAGGAATACAGGGCAATGAGCAGTTCTTC. Translating gives CASSLGIQGNEQFF.

This clone was seen a single time. The chain employs TRBV7-9 and TRBJ1-3, with 9 bases fitting TRBD1. The CDR3 is 17 amino acids. Germline CDR1 is SEHNR and CDR2 is FQNEAQ (reference sequence). V trimming: 1 base; J trimming: 0 bases; junction bases outside the gene matches: 4. The CDR3 DNA follows: TGTGCCAGCAGCTTAGTACAGGGGGCCTACTCTGGAAACACCATATATTTT. Protein product: CASSLVQGAYSGNTIYF.

The gene calls are TRBV10-3 and TRBJ1-1; 7 nucleotides align to TRBD1. The V gene's germline CDR1 is ENHRY and CDR2 SYGVKD. Trimming took 8 bases from V and 4 from J; bases not matched to a gene: 7. The CDR3 runs 13 residues. DNA of the CDR3: TGTGCCATCTTGGGTAGGGGGCCCACTGAAGCTTTCTTT. This codes for CAILGRGPTEAFF.

This rearrangement joins TRBV5-1 to TRBJ2-7; D is unclear. Germline values: CDR1 SGHRS, CDR2 YFSETQ. Trimming pared 3 bases from V and 4 bases from J, leaving 14 bases between. The CDR3 has 14 residues. This CDR3 is CASSSSDLLYEQYF. In nucleotides, the CDR3 is TGCGCCAGCAGCTCGTCTGATTTGTTGTACGAGCAGTACTTC.

The chain is built from TRBV27 and TRBJ1-4; D gene ambiguous. V was pared by 5 bases and J by 0 bases, with 7 bases between. CDR1 is MNHEY and CDR2 is SMNVEV in the germline V gene (reference sequence). The CDR3 loop spans 14 amino acids. DNA of the CDR3: TGTGCCAGCAGTCTAACATCAACTAATGAAAAACTGTTTTTT. It specifies CASSLTSTNEKLFF.

The chain employs TRBV2 and TRBJ1-4, with D unresolved. The CDR3 runs 14 residues. Germline-derived CDR1 and CDR2 are SNHLY and FYNNEI. Trimming removed 6 bases at V and 8 bases at J, with 16 bases between. CDR3 nucleotides: TGTGCCAGCAGCGTATCAGGTTTGAACGAAAAACTGTTTTTT. Amino acid sequence: CASSVSGLNEKLFF.

This chain joins TRBV6-1 and TRBJ1-4; D is perhaps TRBD1 (6 bases). Germline assignment: CDR1 MNHNS and CDR2 SASEGT. The V gene lost 7 bases and the J gene lost 8 bases, with 14 bases spanning the gap. The CDR3 spans 13 residues. The CDR3, as DNA: TGTGCCAGCAAGGAGGGGGTAGGCGAAAAACTGTTTTTT. Residues: CASKEGVGEKLFF.

V gene TRBV2 combines with J gene TRBJ1-5, with D hard to call. The CDR3 loop spans 13 amino acids. Germline V CDR1 and CDR2: SNHLY, FYNNEI. Trimming took off 8 bases at V and 4 bases at J, with 12 bases between the two ends. The CDR3 DNA reads as TGTGCCAGCCGAAGGCAGAATAATCAGCCCCAGCATTTT. It is translated as CASRRQNNQPQHF.

The J gene is TRBJ2-1, the V gene TRBV7-3; D unclear. The V gene's germline CDR1 is SGHTA and CDR2 FQGTGA. V dropped 6 bases and J dropped 0 bases, with 21 bases sitting between them. The CDR3 covers 18 residues. Here the CDR3 reads CASRPSPNSFGSYNEQFF. The CDR3 nucleotides read TGTGCCAGCAGACCCTCCCCAAATTCCTTCGGCTCCTACAATGAGCAGTTCTTC.

The chain recombines TRBV7-9 with TRBJ2-1; 12 bases match TRBD2. V gave up 3 bases and J gave up 6 bases; unmatched junction bases: 3. This CDR3 is 15 amino acids long. Looked up from germline, CDR1 is SEHNR and CDR2 is FQNEAQ (reference sequence). The CDR3 region has the DNA TGTGCCAGCAGCTTCGGACTAGCGGGACCCAATGAGCAGTTCTTC. Protein sequence: CASSFGLAGPNEQFF.

V is TRBV10-2 and J is TRBJ1-3; a weak D match, TRBD1 (5 bases). The CDR3 sequence is 15 residues long. V was shortened by 0 bases and J by 4 bases, with 10 bases between the two germline ends. In germline, CDR1 is WSHSY, CDR2 SAAADI. The CDR3 DNA sequence: TGCGCCAGCAGTGAGTCGGGGACGTTAGGAAACACCATATATTTT. Translation gives CASSESGTLGNTIYF.

The chain is built from TRBV10-3 and TRBJ1-5; tentatively, D is TRBD1 (6 bases). Germline lookup yields CDR1 ENHRY and CDR2 SYGVKD. CDR3 length equals 16 residues. The V end was cut by 1 base, the J end by 3 bases, with 13 bases between. The CDR3 region has the DNA TGTGCCATCAGTGAGTGGAGCGGGGGGCTCAATCAGCCCCAGCATTTT. Translated, it gives CAISEWSGGLNQPQHF.

The gene calls are TRBV5-6 and TRBJ2-1; 7 bases are shared with TRBD2. The CDR3 loop spans 15 amino acids. The V segment lost 4 bases and the J segment 5 bases; nucleotides outside the gene matches: 9. Looked up from germline, CDR1 is SGHDT and CDR2 is YYEEEE. In DNA, the CDR3 is TGTGCCAGCAGCCGACCCGGGACTAACAACAATGAGCAGTTCTTC. It is translated as CASSRPGTNNNEQFF.

The chain is built from TRBV5-1 and TRBJ1-1; D not resolved. The CDR3 runs to 17 residues. The V gene's germline CDR1 is SGHRS and CDR2 YFSETQ. The V gene lost 0 bases and the J gene lost 1 base, with 16 bases spanning the gap. The CDR3 DNA sequence: TGCGCCAGCAGCTTGGCGACGACCTCAACCTCGAACACTGAAGCTTTCTTT. Its protein is CASSLATTSTSNTEAFF.

The rearrangement joins TRBV5-1 to TRBJ2-3, with D possibly matching TRBD2 (6 bases). Trimming took 1 base from V and 0 from J, leaving 9 bases between them. From germline, CDR1 is SGHRS and CDR2 YFSETQ. This CDR3 region has 15 residues. The CDR3 spells CASSLRSGSTDTQYF. The CDR3 bases are TGCGCCAGCAGCTTGCGTAGCGGTAGCACAGATACGCAGTATTTT.